Described below is a single TCR beta chain sequence and its context. Its antigen remains unknown. These data originate in a study of vaccination and CD4 T cells after COVID-19. Whole-study findings and limits: The analysis of convalescent patients involved relatively few individuals and lacked early post-infection timepoints.

Germline V gene sequence: CDR1 SGHDT, CDR2 YYEEEE. The CDR3 is 15 residues long. TCRdb reprocessed the PCR reads with MiXCR, giving one entry per CDR3 protein. The repertoire has about 30,000 distinct CDR3 sequences, about 50% of them found once; the top ten carry about 6%. Time point in this sample: late sampling 161 to 241 days after vaccination in a few convalescent patients. The receptor comes from a human donor who had recovered from COVID-19. The material was CD4+ T cells from blood, obtained about 7 months after SARS-CoV-2 vaccination. The chain is built from TRBV5-6 and TRBJ2-7; a weak D match, TRBD1 (6 bases). Judging by the DNA end, TRBJ2-1 fits better; the J call may be wrong. The CDR3, as DNA: TGTGCCAGCAGCCCGCCTGGACAGTGGGACAATGAGCAGTTCTTC. This sequence encodes CASSPPGQWDNEQFF.